Shown below are 29 T cell receptor beta chains from a single sample sequenced in a study of cytomegalovirus exposure and HLA in healthy donors. PCR employed 60 Vbeta and 13 Jbeta primers. Generated by immunoSEQ multiplex PCR, the TCRdb table keeps only in-frame clones and is missing some. This sample has 130,000 to 150,000 clones, with roughly 77% found just once. The sequencing input was PBMCs. The receptors shown here come from a female donor in good health and CMV-seronegative.

The table lists this clone with a count of one. The CDR3 DNA reads as TGTGCCAGCTCCCGTAGCGGGAGAGGTTCTGAGCAGTTCTTC. As protein: CASSRSGRGSEQFF. The chain employs TRBV7-9 and TRBJ2-1, with 9 nucleotides matching TRBD2. The CDR3 covers 14 residues. With V trimmed by 8 bases and J by 9 bases, 11 bases remained unmatched. CDR1 is SEHNR and CDR2 is FQNEAQ in the germline V gene (reference sequence). The whole variable domain, filled in from reference TRBV7-9 and TRBJ2-1, reads DTGVSQNPRHKITKRGQNVTFRCDPISEHNRLYWYRQTLGQGPEFLTYFQNEAQLEKSRLLSDRFSAERPKGSFSTLEIQRTEQGDSAMYLCASSRSGRGSEQFFGPGTRLTVL.

The rearrangement links TRBV5-4 to TRBJ2-3, with TRBD2 matching over 9 bases. Germline CDR1 SGHNT, CDR2 YYREEE (reference sequence). The CDR3 runs to 15 residues. V shed 2 bases, J shed 3 bases, and the junction held 4 bases outside the gene matches. The CDR3, as DNA: TGTGCCAGCAGCTTAAAGCGGGAGGTGACAGATACGCAGTATTTT. Protein product: CASSLKREVTDTQYF.

This clone was seen only once. This chain connects TRBV2 to TRBJ2-5; D is unresolved. Trimming shortened V by 6 bases and J by 3 bases, and 2 bases separated the two germline ends. CDR1 SNHLY and CDR2 FYNNEI come from the germline V gene. The CDR3 is made up of 10 amino acids. CDR3 coding DNA: TGTGCCAGCAGCAAAGAGACCCAGTACTTC. It yields the protein CASSKETQYF.

The gene calls are TRBV7-2 and TRBJ1-2, with 10 bases identical to TRBD1. After removal of 5 bases from V and 8 bases from J, the junction contained 11 bases not matched to a gene. Per germline, CDR1 SGHTA and CDR2 FQGNSA. The CDR3 spans 15 residues. The CDR3 loop reads CASSRLGTGVYGYTF. The CDR3 DNA is TGTGCCAGCAGCCGATTAGGGACAGGGGTTTACGGCTACACCTTC.

The rearrangement uses TRBV9 and TRBJ1-1; TRBD1 matches 11 bases. This CDR3 region has 15 residues. V dropped 0 bases and J dropped 10; count of bases not matched to a gene: 8. Germline lookup yields CDR1 SGDLS and CDR2 YYNGEE. This CDR3 reads CASSVEGQGVGGAFF. The DNA of the CDR3 is TGTGCCAGCAGCGTAGAGGGACAGGGGGTAGGAGGAGCTTTCTTT.

The chain recombines TRBV28 with TRBJ1-1, with D uncertain. CDR1 and CDR2 (germline): MDHEN, SYDVKM. The V end lost 3 bases, the J end lost 1 base, and 18 bases lay between the germline ends. This CDR3 region has 17 residues. CDR3: CASSFSSWGAGNTEAFF. The CDR3 bases are TGTGCCAGCAGTTTCTCTAGCTGGGGAGCGGGGAACACTGAAGCTTTCTTT.

This clone was seen a few times. This chain joins TRBV9 and TRBJ2-5, with 8 nucleotides matching TRBD2. The J call may be in error: the DNA end matches TRBJ2-7 better. Germline V CDR1 and CDR2: SGDLS, YYNGEE. The CDR3 is made up of 14 amino acids. The CDR3 here is CASSPGGGPYEQYF. CDR3 bases: TGTGCCAGCAGCCCCGGGGGGGGGCCATACGAGCAGTACTTC.

The V gene is TRBV19, the J gene TRBJ1-2; 8 bases line up with TRBD1. V shed 3 bases and J 7 bases; nucleotides not matched to a gene: 19. Germline CDR1 reads LNHDA; CDR2 reads SQIVND (reference sequence). This CDR3 spans 18 amino acids. CDR3 coding DNA: TGTGCCAGTAGTATGGACAGGGTCCCCCAAGCAGTGTTAGGTGGCTACACCTTC. This codes for CASSMDRVPQAVLGGYTF.

The chain employs TRBV30 and TRBJ2-5; TRBD2 aligns across 10 bases. Germline V gives CDR1 GTSNPN, CDR2 SVGIG (reference sequence). This CDR3 contains 15 residues. The trim removed 2 bases at V and 4 bases at J, leaving 7 bases unmatched. Written as DNA, the CDR3 is TGTGCCTGGAGTAGGTCTAGCGGGAGCGCAGAGACCCAGTACTTC. It is translated as CAWSRSSGSAETQYF.

V and J are TRBV4-1 and TRBJ2-7; 9 nucleotides align to TRBD2. With 0 bases clipped from V and 3 bases from J, the junction kept 6 bases outside the gene matches. This CDR3 is 16 amino acids long. Germline V gene sequence: CDR1 MGHRA, CDR2 YSYEKL. CDR3 sequence (DNA): TGCGCCAGCAGCCAAGAAATACGACTAGCGGTCTACGAGCAGTACTTC. Amino acids: CASSQEIRLAVYEQYF.

This sequence joins TRBV29-1 and TRBJ2-7; 7 bases fit TRBD2. Germline-derived CDR1 and CDR2 are SQVTM and ANQGSEA. V gave up 2 bases and J gave up 1 base; unmatched junction bases: 2. This CDR3 is built from 13 residues. In DNA form, the CDR3 reads TGCAGCGTTGAAAGCGGGGTTTCCTACGAGCAGTACTTC. Translating gives CSVESGVSYEQYF.

Note on this clone: This specimen includes other DNA sequences encoding the same CDR3. J is TRBJ2-5 and V is TRBV7-6, with D possibly TRBD2 on 5 matching bases. From germline, CDR1 is SGHVS and CDR2 FNYEAQ. This CDR3 has 12 residues. The ends were cut back, 2 bases at V and 4 bases at J, with 5 bases in the middle. The CDR3 loop reads CASSLRGETQYF. Written as DNA, the CDR3 is TGTGCCAGCAGCTTACGGGGAGAGACCCAGTACTTC.

The table lists this clone with a count of one. The V call is TRBV18, the J call TRBJ1-1; D call uncertain. V lost 8 bases, J lost 0 bases, and 16 bases lay in between. Germline V gene sequence: CDR1 KGHSH, CDR2 LQKENI. The CDR3 contains 15 residues. CDR3 bases: TGTGCCAGCCCCCTCCGGGATTCGATGAACACTGAAGCTTTCTTT. Translation gives CASPLRDSMNTEAFF.

The chain links TRBV27 to TRBJ2-7; 8 nucleotides agree with TRBD1. V lost 5 bases, J lost 3 bases, and 6 bases stayed unmatched. Per the germline V gene, CDR1 is MNHEY and CDR2 is SMNVEV (reference sequence). The CDR3 has 14 amino acids. The CDR3 DNA reads TGTGCCAGCAGTAAACGGACAGGGAGCTACGAGCAGTACTTC. The encoded protein is CASSKRTGSYEQYF.

The count of this clone is one. The genes are TRBV30 and TRBJ2-5; D perhaps matches TRBD2 (5 bases). Germline values: CDR1 GTSNPN, CDR2 SVGIG (reference sequence). CDR3 length: 14 residues. V dropped 0 bases and J dropped 3 bases, with 11 bases sitting between them. The CDR3 region has the DNA TGTGCCTGGAGTGTAGGCCTAGCCAAAGAGACCCAGTACTTC. Amino acids: CAWSVGLAKETQYF.

This sequence joins TRBV9 and TRBJ1-3; 8 bases fit TRBD1. The CDR3 spans 16 residues. Trimming cost V 1 base and J 4 bases; bases outside gene matches: 7. Germline CDR1 SGDLS, CDR2 YYNGEE. The CDR3 DNA reads as TGTGCCAGCAGCGTAACCGGACAGGGCCCAGGAAACACCATATATTTT. It codes for CASSVTGQGPGNTIYF.

The rearrangement links TRBV7-2 to TRBJ2-4; TRBD1 aligns across 10 bases. Germline CDR1 is SGHTA and CDR2 is FQGNSA. This CDR3 has 14 residues. Trimming took 8 bases from V and 1 from J; bases not matched to a gene: 2. CDR3 region: CASGTGAAKNIQYF. The DNA of the CDR3 is TGTGCCAGCGGGACAGGGGCCGCCAAAAACATTCAGTACTTC.

The CDR3 sequence is CASTRTGELEQYF. The CDR3 DNA reads TGTGCCAGCACGCGCACAGGTGAGCTGGAGCAGTACTTC. The chain joins TRBV13 to TRBJ2-7, with a weak D call TRBD1 (5 bases). This CDR3 has 13 amino acids. Germline V CDR1 and CDR2: PRHDT, FYEKMQ (reference sequence). The ends were cut back, 7 bases at V and 7 bases at J, with 17 bases in the middle.

The V call is TRBV12-5, the J call TRBJ2-1, with D unclear. Trimming stripped 1 base from V and 4 bases from J, with 8 bases between. CDR3 length equals 14 residues. The V gene's germline CDR1 is LGHNT and CDR2 FRNRAP. In nucleotides, the CDR3 is TGTGCTAGTGGTTTGGGCCGGGTGTACAATGAGCAGTTCTTC. Its protein is CASGLGRVYNEQFF.

The chain couples TRBV12-5 to TRBJ2-3; 7 bases are a match to TRBD1. V shed 7 bases, J shed 1 base, and the junction held 8 bases outside the gene matches. Germline loops: CDR1 LGHNT, CDR2 FRNRAP. The CDR3 runs 15 residues. CDR3 residues: CASASYRGGTDTQYF. As DNA, the CDR3 is TGTGCTAGTGCATCCTACAGGGGAGGCACAGATACGCAGTATTTT.

The chain recombines TRBV11-2 with TRBJ2-3, with a possible D match to TRBD2 (6 bases). V was trimmed by 3 bases and J by 0 bases, leaving 19 bases between them. The V gene's germline CDR1 is SGHAT and CDR2 FQNNGV. CDR3 size: 18 residues. CDR3 loop: CASSFPGGDPVSTDTQYF. CDR3 bases: TGTGCCAGCAGCTTCCCAGGCGGGGATCCCGTTAGCACAGATACGCAGTATTTT.

This clone was counted between two and nine times. V is TRBV6-1 and J is TRBJ1-2; TRBD1 is a possible D gene (5 bases). Germline values: CDR1 MNHNS, CDR2 SASEGT. Trimming removed 6 bases at V and 4 bases at J, with 9 bases between. CDR3 length equals 12 residues. CDR3 amino acids: CASSQGLYGYTF. In DNA form, the CDR3 reads TGTGCCAGCAGCCAGGGTCTCTATGGCTACACCTTC.

The rearrangement uses TRBV28 and TRBJ1-5; D is possibly TRBD1 (6 bases). Per the germline V gene, CDR1 is MDHEN and CDR2 is SYDVKM. Trimming shortened V by 4 bases and J by 0 bases, and 19 bases separated the two germline ends. The CDR3 totals 18 residues. CDR3 protein: CASSSPQQGPYSNQPQHF. The CDR3 bases are TGTGCCAGCAGTTCCCCCCAACAGGGCCCCTATAGCAATCAGCCCCAGCATTTT.

The V and J genes are TRBV5-1 and TRBJ2-7; possibly TRBD1 for D (6 bases). CDR1 and CDR2 (germline): SGHRS, YFSETQ. The CDR3 length is 13 residues. V lost 2 bases to trimming and J lost 5 bases, with 11 bases between them. CDR3 nucleotides: TGCGCCAGCAGCTTTGGCAGGGGTAACGAGCAGTACTTC. Its protein product is CASSFGRGNEQYF.

The table lists this clone with a count of one. The chain joins TRBV5-4 to TRBJ1-4, with a weak D call TRBD1 (5 bases). Germline V gives CDR1 SGHNT, CDR2 YYREEE (reference sequence). The CDR3 has 15 amino acids. The V and J ends lost 3 bases and 3 bases respectively, with 12 bases between them. The CDR3 DNA reads as TGTGCCAGCAGCTCTAGGCAGGGCCCTAATGAAAAACTGTTTTTT. This gives the protein CASSSRQGPNEKLFF.

This clone is a singleton in its sample. This rearrangement joins TRBV5-4 to TRBJ1-6; 7 bases map to TRBD1. CDR3 length equals 16 residues. Germline V CDR1 and CDR2: SGHNT, YYREEE (reference sequence). The V segment lost 2 bases and the J segment 7 bases; nucleotides outside the gene matches: 9. The CDR3 nucleotides are TGTGCCAGCAGCTTAGGATCCCCAGGGGGGAATTCACCCCTCCACTTT. As protein: CASSLGSPGGNSPLHF.

Here the CDR3 reads CASSLDYRNTIYF. For the CDR3, the DNA is TGTGCCAGCAGCTTAGACTACAGGAACACCATATATTTT. The chain employs TRBV11-3 and TRBJ1-3; D might be TRBD1 (5 bases). Germline loops: CDR1 SGHNT, CDR2 YENEEA. The germline V and J ends were trimmed by 0 bases and 7 bases, with 7 bases remaining between them. The CDR3 covers 13 residues. The whole variable domain, filled in from reference TRBV11-3 and TRBJ1-3, reads EAGVVQSPRYKIIEKKQPVAFWCNPISGHNTLYWYLQNLGQGPELLIRYENEEAVDDSQLPKDRFSAERLKGVDSTLKIQPAELGDSAVYLCASSLDYRNTIYFGEGSWLTVV.

The V gene is TRBV13, the J gene TRBJ2-5; the match to TRBD1 covers 7 bases. Germline V gene data show CDR1 as PRHDT and CDR2 as FYEKMQ (reference sequence). The CDR3 is 16 amino acids. The junction had 12 bases not matched to a gene; V was cut back by 4 bases and J by 4 bases. The chain's CDR3 is CASSSALTGVGETQYF. CDR3 DNA: TGTGCCAGCAGCTCGGCCCTTACAGGGGTTGGAGAGACCCAGTACTTC.

The rearrangement uses TRBV2 and TRBJ2-7; 16 nucleotides match TRBD2. This CDR3 spans 16 amino acids. The germline V gene has CDR1 SNHLY and CDR2 FYNNEI. Trimming took 6 bases from V and 3 from J; bases not matched to a gene: 5. DNA of the CDR3: TGTGCCAGCAGGGTGGGACTAGCGGGAGGGGTCTACGAGCAGTACTTC. Its protein is CASRVGLAGGVYEQYF.